Listed below are T cell receptor beta chains from one sample, sequenced in a study of blood T cells in healthy people across ages. MiXCR was run by TCRdb on the 5' RACE reads, yielding one entry per CDR3 protein. Of 1.5 million to 2 million distinct CDR3 sequences in the sample, 49% were seen once. Material: blood. The receptors derive from a woman between 35 and 50 years old in good health. The CDR3 runs from the conserved cysteine through the conserved F or W.

j_gene,len,v_gene,CDR3aa
TRBJ2-1,17,TRBV4-1,CASSQEFGTSSYNEQFF
TRBJ1-4,11,TRBV6-5,CASSSIEKLFF
TRBJ1-1,14,TRBV28,CASRYRGHGTEAFF
TRBJ2-1,16,TRBV4-2,CASSHSAGEGTNEQFF
TRBJ1-2,14,TRBV28,CASREDRVIYGYTF
TRBJ2-6,17,TRBV4-1,CASSLNPGASGANVLTF
TRBJ2-1,16,TRBV15,CATSRSTGPSIIEQFF
TRBJ1-2,14,TRBV4-3,CASSQDTGNYGYTF
TRBJ2-3,15,TRBV7-2,CASSLAPATTGTQYF
TRBJ2-7,15,TRBV11-1,CASSFVSGGTYEQYF
TRBJ2-3,14,TRBV29-1,CSVGVQGRTDTQYF
TRBJ2-1,13,TRBV5-1,CASSLTTVNEQFF
TRBJ1-1,14,TRBV7-8,CASRTGQGGTEAFF
TRBJ1-2,12,TRBV25-1,CASSGGVLGYTF
TRBJ1-2,13,TRBV20-1,CSAVPGAGDGYTF
TRBJ1-2,12,TRBV6-6,CASNPREDGYTF
NA,16,TRBV11-2,CASTSLLGTNLYEQYF
TRBJ2-5,11,TRBV28,CASTIWGTQYF
TRBJ2-6,17,TRBV4-1,CASSPYQGRPGANVLTF
TRBJ2-1,14,TRBV4-3,CASSQEARGNEQFF
TRBJ1-6,14,TRBV20-1,CSARVPGASSPLHF
TRBJ2-1,16,TRBV6-1,CASPMQGVSSYNEQFF
TRBJ2-7,14,TRBV4-3,CASSRGYGEYEQYF